This T cell receptor beta chain was sequenced for a study of shared clonotypes between healthy human individuals (dated by TCRdb to 2020 to 2022). For context, the study as a whole: Two women and three men aged 18 to 49 years were included in the cohort. For each donor, CD4 naive and CD4 memory were each run on three plates, CD8 naive on two plates, and CD8 memory on one plate. To estimate repertoire size and how much clonotypes are shared between individuals, the study performed deep sequencing of blood TCR repertoires from roughly five healthy adults. Different laboratories and diverse techniques were used to prepare libraries and sequence TCR repertoires, to increase sequencing depth and limit assay-specific biases. Per donor, leukapheresis produced somewhere between about 0.94 and 9 billion PBMCs. The study at large found these results: Rarefaction of sorted-subset datasets indicated incomplete sequencing despite the large sequencing depth. Around 5% of naive CD4, approximately 3.7% of naive CD8, around 2.3% of memory CD4, and approximately 0.39% of memory CD8 clonotypes were shared across several donors. Sampling was limited to blood, and TCR repertoires in tissue likely differ from TCR repertoires in blood. Pairwise subsampling indicated that sequencing depth was expected to affect the degree of clonotype sharing among donors. Larger estimated clonotype richness was generally found for naive subsets than for memory subsets. Because the study included only a small number of donors, the genetic and exposure-history diversity represented was limited. Compared with non-shared clonotypes, the clonotypes found in all four sorted-subset donors had higher generation probabilities.

Points on this clone: This receptor's antigen is unknown. Base qualities are not at hand, and no much larger clone is one base apart.

The donors were healthy, HIV-negative adults with no recently reported acute infections or vaccinations. Every donor was a Caucasian adult living in Nashville, Tennessee, USA. CD4+ T cells were enriched by magnetic negative selection, after which naive cells were positively selected on CD45RA and the negative fraction was taken as the memory subset. After blood collection by leukapheresis, PBMCs were isolated using Ficoll-Histopaque density gradient centrifugation and then cryopreserved in the vapor phase of liquid nitrogen. Purity and quantity of every magnetically sorted T cell population were checked by analytical flow cytometry. Each sorted fraction had its genomic DNA isolated and then quantified by UV absorbance on a Nanodrop 2000c. CDR1 and CDR2 were assigned from the germline V gene as SQVTM and ANQGSEA. V and J are truncated by 4 bases and 0 bases respectively, leaving an intervening sequence of 21 bases. From its cysteine to its phenylalanine, the CDR3 spans 17 amino acids. Of all the DNA, just the CDR3 is kept, 51 bases in frame from base 1.

Using the deep immunoSEQ assay, multiplex PCR amplified TCR CDR3 regions from genomic DNA. Genomic DNA extracted from each cell subset was distributed evenly over all wells of several immunoSEQ 96-well plates, and each plate served as one replicate. Each replicate PCR for sorted subsets received about 180 ng genomic DNA, equal to tens of thousands of T cell genomes. Purified libraries were quantified with a Qubit 3.0 fluorometer, sized on a Bioanalyzer 2100, and re-quantified with the KAPA Library Quantification kit. Every immunoSEQ 96-well plate was sequenced on a separate single-read 150-cycle Illumina NextSeq 550 flow cell. The authors' pipeline ran thus. Because the immunoSEQ output held only junctional sequences and lacked quality scores, the filtering could not match the filtering applied to full-length reads. Sequences were annotated with PyIR, a Python wrapper for IgBLAST v1.9, using IMGT germline references to assign V/J genes and CDR3. Any read was removed if the V/J assignment was weak (E-value above 1e-6), the CDR3 was missing, or the read contained stop codons, out-of-frame junctions, or ambiguous translated residues. V3J clonotypes were defined as sequences sharing an identical inferred V gene, J gene, and CDR3 amino acid sequence. To compute the percentage overlap between repertoires, the number of shared unique clonotypes was divided by the size of the smaller repertoire. Three approaches were used to assess repertoire richness: RTK rarefaction, the Chao1 estimator, and Recon v2.1 estimates of unobserved clonotypes. OLGA was used to compute generation probabilities for all TCRbeta clonotypes that the gDNA method yielded from a handful of donors. TCRdb provides this immuneACCESS table in a form limited to in-frame rearrangements. Some clones are lacking; in checked studies, under half of them reflect an unresolved V gene, and why the rest are absent is not known. V, J and clone size are those of that table, while D and trimming were read from the DNA. The sample data list over a million clones, and more than 95% of these were observed just once. The ten largest clones add up to roughly 1.2% of the sample.

This receptor chain uses TRBV29-1 and TRBJ2-5; the D gene is perhaps TRBD1, on 5 matching bases. This TCR was sampled from a young man in good health. The sample was naive CD4+ T cells sorted from blood. Taken with the paper, the label for cell subset or site translates to: CD45RA+ positively selected. CDR3 sequence: CSVADSRSTRYQETQYF. The nucleotide sequence reads TGCAGCGTTGCAGACAGCCGGTCTACAAGGTACCAAGAGACCCAGTACTTC. Supplemented by the reference TRBV29-1 and TRBJ2-5 proteins around the CDR3, the complete variable domain is SAVISQKPSRDICQRGTSLTIQCQVDSQVTMMFWYRQQPGQSLTLIATANQGSEATYESGFVIDKFPISRPNLTFSTLTVSNMSPEDSSIYLCSVADSRSTRYQETQYFGPGTRLLVL.